The 12 T cell receptor beta chains below come from one sample, sequenced in a study of shared clonotypes between healthy human individuals. Some clones are missing from TCRdb's copy, which holds only in-frame ones; the method was immunoSEQ multiplex PCR. Here the sample spans 400,000 to 500,000 clones, around 80% being singletons. Sequencing input: PBMCs. The receptors shown here come from a woman between 40 and 50 years old in good health. Some clones in this sample may be carry-over from other donors' samples.

The rearrangement joins TRBV30 to TRBJ1-5; D is unresolved. The V end was cut by 2 bases, the J end by 0 bases, with 8 bases between. Germline CDR1 is GTSNPN and CDR2 is SVGIG (reference sequence). The CDR3 extends over 14 amino acids. The CDR3 spells CAWSKAGSNQPQHF. The CDR3 DNA sequence: TGTGCCTGGAGTAAGGCAGGTAGCAATCAGCCCCAGCATTTT.

V gene TRBV7-2 combines with J gene TRBJ2-1; D not certain. The CDR3 length is 15 residues. CDR1 and CDR2 (germline): SGHTA, FQGNSA. Trimming left V 4 bases short and J 0 bases short, with 10 bases between. CDR3 protein: CASSYRTISYNEQFF. The CDR3 DNA sequence: TGTGCCAGCAGCTATAGGACCATCTCCTACAATGAGCAGTTCTTC. The full variable domain, rest sourced from reference TRBV7-2 and TRBJ2-1, is GAGVSQSPSNKVTEKGKDVELRCDPISGHTALYWYRQSLGQGLEFLIYFQGNSAPDKSGLPSDRFSAERTGGSVSTLTIQRTQQEDSAVYLCASSYRTISYNEQFFGPGTRLTVL.

The chain is built from TRBV9 and TRBJ1-3; tentative D call: TRBD1 (6 bases). The CDR3 runs 15 residues. In germline, CDR1 is SGDLS, CDR2 YYNGEE. Deletions cut 4 bases from V and 4 bases from J, with 15 bases between. DNA for the CDR3: TGTGCCAGCAGCCACAGGGCGGTTGGAGGAAACACCATATATTTT. Its protein product is CASSHRAVGGNTIYF.

On this clone itself: It may be a read error: a sequence one base away is much more abundant. In nucleotides, the CDR3 is TGTGCCAGCAGTTACTCGCAGCGGTTCAGTACAGAGACCCAGTACTTC. Protein sequence: CASSYSQRFSTETQYF. The chain links TRBV6-5 to TRBJ2-5; tentatively, D is TRBD2 (5 bases). Germline V lookup: CDR1 MNHEY, CDR2 SVGAGI. The length of the CDR3 is 16 residues. V lost 0 bases, J lost 4 bases, and 15 bases lay in between.

This sequence joins TRBV7-9 and TRBJ2-3, with a weak D call TRBD1 (6 bases). Germline CDR1 reads SEHNR; CDR2 reads FQNEAQ (reference sequence). Trimming took off 2 bases at V and 8 bases at J, with 11 bases between the two ends. The CDR3 consists of 13 residues. As DNA, the CDR3 is TGTGCCAGCAGCTTAAGCGGACAGAGTACGCAGTATTTT. Translated: CASSLSGQSTQYF.

The V call is TRBV7-8, the J call TRBJ2-2; 11 nucleotides agree with TRBD2. Germline V CDR1 and CDR2: SGHVS, FQNEAQ. CDR3 size: 17 residues. V was clipped by 6 bases and J by 4 bases; unmatched bases: 10. The CDR3 DNA follows: TGTGCCAGCAGGACATTTCGCGGGACTAGCGGCACCGGGGAGCTGTTTTTT. It is translated as CASRTFRGTSGTGELFF.

This clone was picked up one time. The rearrangement uses TRBV19 and TRBJ1-1; D may be TRBD1 (5 bases). This CDR3 spans 14 amino acids. Trimming took 5 bases from V and 6 from J, leaving 16 bases between them. Per the germline V gene, CDR1 is LNHDA and CDR2 is SQIVND (reference sequence). The CDR3 DNA sequence: TGTGCCAGTAGTCCCCGGGGGACGCACGCTGAAGCTTTCTTT. Translated: CASSPRGTHAEAFF.

The chain combines TRBV28 with TRBJ2-1; D is uncertain. The CDR3 is 12 amino acids. Trimming stripped 3 bases from V and 5 bases from J, with 5 bases between. Germline V gene lookup returns CDR1 MDHEN and CDR2 SYDVKM. The CDR3 loop is CASSLGNNEQFF. CDR3 DNA sequence: TGTGCCAGCAGTTTGGGGAACAATGAGCAGTTCTTC. Supplemented by reference TRBV28 and TRBJ2-1, the full variable domain reads DVKVTQSSRYLVKRTGEKVFLECVQDMDHENMFWYRQDPGLGLRLIYFSYDVKMKEKGDIPEGYSVSREKKERFSLILESASTNQTSMYLCASSLGNNEQFFGPGTRLTVL.

This clone came up a few times. The J gene is TRBJ2-1, the V gene TRBV7-9; a weak D match, TRBD2 (6 bases). Germline V gives CDR1 SEHNR, CDR2 FQNEAQ (reference sequence). Between the trimmed V and J ends, which lost 3 bases and 1 base, there was a span of 7 bases. This CDR3 has 14 amino acids. Written as DNA, the CDR3 is TGTGCCAGCAGCTTGGGAGGTTCCTACAATGAGCAGTTCTTC. Translating it yields CASSLGGSYNEQFF. Full variable domain (missing parts from reference TRBV7-9 and TRBJ2-1): DTGVSQNPRHKITKRGQNVTFRCDPISEHNRLYWYRQTLGQGPEFLTYFQNEAQLEKSRLLSDRFSAERPKGSFSTLEIQRTEQGDSAMYLCASSLGGSYNEQFFGPGTRLTVL.

This sequence joins TRBV5-4 and TRBJ2-1; D is unclear. The length of the CDR3 is 11 residues. Trimming stripped 1 base from V and 8 bases from J, with 4 bases between. The V gene's germline CDR1 is SGHNT and CDR2 YYREEE (reference sequence). CDR3 sequence (DNA): TGTGCCAGCAGCTTGATGGATGAGCAGTTCTTC. It specifies CASSLMDEQFF.

A single count supports this clone. The chain carries TRBV30 and TRBJ2-5, with a tentative D call TRBD1 (6 bases). The end of the DNA aligns better with TRBJ2-7, so the J call may be wrong. The CDR3 consists of 17 residues. CDR1 is GTSNPN, CDR2 SVGIG, per germline (reference sequence). Written as DNA, the CDR3 is TGTGCCTGGAGTGATACAACAGGGACACGCGCCACCTACGAGCAGTACTTC. Amino acid sequence: CAWSDTTGTRATYEQYF.

The chain carries TRBV20-1 and TRBJ2-1; D may be TRBD1 or TRBD2 (5 bases each). V dropped 6 bases and J dropped 9 bases, with 12 bases sitting between them. CDR1 and CDR2 from the germline V gene are DFQATT and SNEGSKA (reference sequence). This CDR3 has 11 amino acids. CDR3 sequence: CSAKIGTEQFF. The CDR3 region has the DNA TGCAGTGCCAAGATCGGGACTGAGCAGTTCTTC.